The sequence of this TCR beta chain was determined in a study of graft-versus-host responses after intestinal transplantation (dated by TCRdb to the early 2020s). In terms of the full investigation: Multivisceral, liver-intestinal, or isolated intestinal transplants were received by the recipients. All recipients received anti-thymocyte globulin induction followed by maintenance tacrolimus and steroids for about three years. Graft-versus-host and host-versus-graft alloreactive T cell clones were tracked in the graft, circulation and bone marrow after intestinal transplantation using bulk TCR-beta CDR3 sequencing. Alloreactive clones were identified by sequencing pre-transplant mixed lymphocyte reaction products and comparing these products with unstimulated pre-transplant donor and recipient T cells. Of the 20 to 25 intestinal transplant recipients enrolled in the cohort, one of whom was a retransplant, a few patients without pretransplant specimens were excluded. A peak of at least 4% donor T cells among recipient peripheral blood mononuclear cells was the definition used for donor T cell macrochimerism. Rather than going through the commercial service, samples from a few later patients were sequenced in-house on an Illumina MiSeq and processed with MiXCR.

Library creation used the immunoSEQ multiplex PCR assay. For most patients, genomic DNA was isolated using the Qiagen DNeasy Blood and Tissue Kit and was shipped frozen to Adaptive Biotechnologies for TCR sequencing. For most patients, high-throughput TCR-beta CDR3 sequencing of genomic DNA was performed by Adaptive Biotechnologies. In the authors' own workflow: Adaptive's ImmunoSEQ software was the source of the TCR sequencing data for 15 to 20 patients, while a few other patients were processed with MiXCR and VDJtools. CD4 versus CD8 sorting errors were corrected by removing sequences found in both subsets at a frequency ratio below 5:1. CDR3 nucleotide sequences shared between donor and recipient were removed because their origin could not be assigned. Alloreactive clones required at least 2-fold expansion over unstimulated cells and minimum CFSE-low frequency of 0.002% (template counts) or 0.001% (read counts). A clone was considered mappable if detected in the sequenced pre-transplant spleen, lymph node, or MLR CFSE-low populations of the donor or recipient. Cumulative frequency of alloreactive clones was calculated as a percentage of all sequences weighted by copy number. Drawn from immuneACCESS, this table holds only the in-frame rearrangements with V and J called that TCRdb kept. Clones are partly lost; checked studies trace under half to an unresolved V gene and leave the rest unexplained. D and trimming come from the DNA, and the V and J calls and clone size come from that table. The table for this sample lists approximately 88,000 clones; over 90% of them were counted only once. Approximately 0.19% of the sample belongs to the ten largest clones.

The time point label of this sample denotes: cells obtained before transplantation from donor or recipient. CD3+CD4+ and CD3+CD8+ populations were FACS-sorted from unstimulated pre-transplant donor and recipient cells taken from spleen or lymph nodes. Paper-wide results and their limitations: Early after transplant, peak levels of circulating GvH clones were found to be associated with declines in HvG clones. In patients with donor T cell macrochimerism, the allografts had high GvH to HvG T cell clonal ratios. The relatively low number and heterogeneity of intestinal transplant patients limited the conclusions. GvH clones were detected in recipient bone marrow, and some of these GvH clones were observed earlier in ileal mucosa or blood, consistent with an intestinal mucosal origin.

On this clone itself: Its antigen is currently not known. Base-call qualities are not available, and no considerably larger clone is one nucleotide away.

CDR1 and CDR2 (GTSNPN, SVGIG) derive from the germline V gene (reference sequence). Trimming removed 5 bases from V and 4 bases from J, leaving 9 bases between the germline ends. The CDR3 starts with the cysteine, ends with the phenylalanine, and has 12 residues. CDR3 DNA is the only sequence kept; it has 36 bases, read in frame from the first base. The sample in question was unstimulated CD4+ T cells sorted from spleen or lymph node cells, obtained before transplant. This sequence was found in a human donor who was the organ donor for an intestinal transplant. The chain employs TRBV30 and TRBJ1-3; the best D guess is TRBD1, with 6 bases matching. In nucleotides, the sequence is TGTGCCTGGCAGGGGCAAGGAAACACCATATATTTT. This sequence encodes CAWQGQGNTIYF.